The 30 T cell receptor beta chains in this list originate from one sample, sequenced in a study of blood T cell repertoires in COVID-19. Sequencing used immunoSEQ multiplex PCR; TCRdb keeps in-frame clones, though not all of them. This repertoire shows about 260,000 clones, approximately 89% found once; its top ten account for approximately 1.2%. The sample comprised PBMCs or T cells enriched from blood (not recorded which). The receptors stem from a woman in her forties with acute COVID-19.

The rearrangement joins TRBV5-1 to TRBJ1-2; 7 bases agree with TRBD1. Germline V gives CDR1 SGHRS, CDR2 YFSETQ. The trim removed 4 bases at V and 8 bases at J, leaving 5 bases unmatched. This CDR3 spans 12 amino acids. Here the CDR3 reads CASSTDRDGYTF. The CDR3 nucleotides read TGCGCCAGCAGCACCGACAGGGACGGCTACACCTTC. Together with reference TRBV5-1 and TRBJ1-2, the CDR3 gives the full variable domain: KAGVTQTPRYLIKTRGQQVTLSCSPISGHRSVSWYQQTPGQGLQFLFEYFSETQRNKGNFPGRFSGRQFSNSRSEMNVSTLELGDSALYLCASSTDRDGYTFGSGTRLTVV.

The chain joins TRBV19 to TRBJ1-5, with 7 bases identical to TRBD1. Unmatched junction bases numbered 9, after V lost 3 bases and J lost 4 bases. CDR1 and CDR2 (germline): LNHDA, SQIVND (reference sequence). The CDR3 contains 16 residues. CDR3 residues: CASSIGDSPFNQPQHF. The CDR3 DNA sequence: TGTGCCAGTAGTATCGGGGACAGTCCTTTTAATCAGCCCCAGCATTTT. Based on the CDR3 plus reference TRBV19 and TRBJ1-5, the full variable domain is DGGITQSPKYLFRKEGQNVTLSCEQNLNHDAMYWYRQDPGQGLRLIYYSQIVNDFQKGDIAEGYSVSREKKESFPLTVTSAQKNPTAFYLCASSIGDSPFNQPQHFGDGTRLSIL.

The rearrangement joins TRBV7-2 to TRBJ2-3; D remains ambiguous. Germline CDR1 reads SGHTA; CDR2 reads FQGNSA. CDR3 length equals 11 residues. V dropped 2 bases and J dropped 9 bases, with 6 bases sitting between them. The CDR3 nucleotides read TGTGCCAGCAGCTTAAGCCTGACGCAGTATTTT. The encoded protein is CASSLSLTQYF.

This sequence joins TRBV5-4 and TRBJ2-7, with 7 nucleotides matching TRBD1. Losses at the gene ends were 2 bases for V and 2 bases for J; bases not matched to a gene: 4. The germline V gene has CDR1 SGHNT and CDR2 YYREEE (reference sequence). The CDR3 has 14 amino acids. This chain's CDR3 is CASSLEQGAYEQYF. CDR3 sequence (DNA): TGTGCCAGCAGCTTAGAGCAGGGGGCCTACGAGCAGTACTTC.

The V gene is TRBV5-6, the J gene TRBJ1-6; D not resolved. CDR3 length: 13 amino acids. V gave up 4 bases and J gave up 14 bases, with 16 bases separating them. CDR1 SGHDT and CDR2 YYEEEE come from the germline V gene. In DNA form, the CDR3 reads TGTGCCAGCAGCCGCAATGGGCAAGGCACCCTCCACTTT. This gives the protein CASSRNGQGTLHF.

CDR3 coding DNA: TGTGCCAGCGCGAGCGGAAACACTGAAGCTTTCTTT. This codes for CASASGNTEAFF. The chain employs TRBV28 and TRBJ1-1; D not certain. The V and J ends lost 8 bases and 2 bases respectively, with 9 bases between them. This CDR3 is 12 amino acids long. CDR1 MDHEN and CDR2 SYDVKM come from the germline V gene.

This chain joins TRBV7-9 and TRBJ1-2; 7 bases fit TRBD1. Looked up from germline, CDR1 is SEHNR and CDR2 is FQNEAQ (reference sequence). This CDR3 has 15 amino acids. The V gene end was trimmed by 5 bases and the J gene end by 7 bases; junction bases not matched to a gene: 13. The CDR3 reads CASSLPEGAVGGYTF. In nucleotides, the CDR3 is TGTGCCAGCAGCCTTCCAGAGGGGGCGGTAGGTGGCTACACCTTC.

The chain uses TRBV14 and TRBJ2-5; 7 nucleotides line up with TRBD1. The germline gives CDR1 SGHDN, CDR2 FVKESK. After removal of 1 base from V and 5 bases from J, the junction contained 10 bases not matched to a gene. The CDR3 spans 16 residues. CDR3 nucleotides: TGTGCCAGCAGCCAAGCCAAGGGGGCTGGTCGGGAGACCCAGTACTTC. It encodes CASSQAKGAGRETQYF. The full variable domain, rest sourced from reference TRBV14 and TRBJ2-5, is EAGVTQFPSHSVIEKGQTVTLRCDPISGHDNLYWYRRVMGKEIKFLLHFVKESKQDESGMPNNRFLAERTGGTYSTLKVQPAELEDSGVYFCASSQAKGAGRETQYFGPGTRLLVL.

The chain uses TRBV19 and TRBJ1-1; 7 bases fit TRBD1. The germline V gene has CDR1 LNHDA and CDR2 SQIVND (reference sequence). Trimming at V came to 5 bases and at J to 6 bases, leaving 9 bases not matched to a gene. The CDR3 spans 14 residues. The CDR3 coding sequence is TGTGCCAGTAGTTCACAGGGGTACGAAGCTGAAGCTTTCTTT. Amino acids: CASSSQGYEAEAFF.

For the CDR3, the DNA is TGTGCCAGTAGTAGCCTGGGGACTAGCGGGGGCCTAGAGCAGTTCTTC. The encoded protein is CASSSLGTSGGLEQFF. V and J are TRBV19 and TRBJ2-1, with 14 bases fitting TRBD2. Germline V gives CDR1 LNHDA, CDR2 SQIVND (reference sequence). After removal of 4 bases from V and 10 bases from J, the junction contained 9 bases not matched to a gene. The CDR3 is made up of 16 amino acids. Full variable domain (outside the CDR3, taken from reference TRBV19 and TRBJ2-1): DGGITQSPKYLFRKEGQNVTLSCEQNLNHDAMYWYRQDPGQGLRLIYYSQIVNDFQKGDIAEGYSVSREKKESFPLTVTSAQKNPTAFYLCASSSLGTSGGLEQFFGPGTRLTVL.

The chain uses TRBV24-1 and TRBJ2-2; 11 positions match TRBD1. The ends lost 3 bases at V and 4 bases at J; junction bases unmatched: 3. The CDR3 totals 16 residues. Germline CDR1 is KGHDR and CDR2 is SFDVKD. CDR3 sequence: CATSDPGTGGTGELFF. The CDR3 bases are TGTGCCACCAGTGATCCAGGGACAGGGGGCACCGGGGAGCTGTTTTTT.

The genes are TRBV4-3 and TRBJ1-2; no reliable D call. The CDR3 runs 15 residues. V shed 0 bases and J shed 10 bases, with 18 bases lying between them. Germline CDR1 reads LGHNA; CDR2 reads YSLEER. The CDR3, as DNA: TGCGCCAGCAGCCAAGATCTCGCCAGAATGAGCGACTACACCTTC. Its protein is CASSQDLARMSDYTF.

The V and J genes are TRBV5-4 and TRBJ1-5, with a tentative D call TRBD1 (5 bases). Trimming removed 3 bases at V and 1 base at J, with 14 bases between. Germline CDR1 SGHNT, CDR2 YYREEE (reference sequence). The CDR3 runs 16 residues. The CDR3 nucleotides read TGTGCCAGCAGCTGGGTCCAGGGATCGAGCAATCAGCCCCAGCATTTT. It codes for CASSWVQGSSNQPQHF.

This clone was seen once. CDR3 loop: CASTKDRQTNTEAFF. The CDR3 DNA is TGTGCCAGCACGAAAGATAGACAGACAAACACTGAAGCTTTCTTT. The rearrangement uses TRBV2 and TRBJ1-1; D is possibly TRBD1 (5 bases). Germline V gene sequence: CDR1 SNHLY, CDR2 FYNNEI. Trimming stripped 7 bases from V and 2 bases from J, with 17 bases between. The CDR3 is 15 amino acids.

This chain links TRBV6-6 with TRBJ1-5; a possible D gene is TRBD1 (5 bases). CDR1 and CDR2 from the germline V gene are MNHNY and SVGAGI (reference sequence). Trimming left V 5 bases short and J 0 bases short, with 11 bases between. The CDR3 runs 15 residues. The CDR3 protein is CASSDTGSSNQPQHF. Here the CDR3 DNA reads TGTGCCAGCAGTGACACAGGTAGTAGCAATCAGCCCCAGCATTTT.

This chain connects TRBV4-3 to TRBJ1-1; 7 nucleotides match TRBD1. V lost 0 bases to trimming and J lost 0 bases; unmatched junction nucleotides: 1. In germline, CDR1 is LGHNA, CDR2 YSLEER. The CDR3 sequence is 15 residues long. The CDR3 loop reads CASSQEGTVNTEAFF. The CDR3 coding sequence is TGCGCCAGCAGCCAAGAAGGGACAGTGAACACTGAAGCTTTCTTT.

The rearrangement uses TRBV19 and TRBJ2-3, with 8 bases that match TRBD2. CDR3 length: 18 amino acids. V was pared by 4 bases and J by 6 bases, with 18 bases of the junction left unmatched. The V gene's germline CDR1 is LNHDA and CDR2 SQIVND (reference sequence). CDR3 loop: CASSTLQPRRGVKDTQYF. The CDR3 bases are TGTGCCAGTAGTACCCTCCAGCCCCGGCGGGGGGTCAAGGATACGCAGTATTTT.

This clone was seen only once. The chain has TRBV12-3 or TRBV12-4 and TRBJ2-7; tentative D call: TRBD1 (5 bases). The germline V and J ends were trimmed by 1 base and 7 bases, with 11 bases remaining between them. There are 13 residues in the CDR3. CDR3: CASSLGQLGEQYV. The CDR3, as DNA: TGTGCCAGCAGTTTAGGACAGCTGGGAGAGCAGTACGTC.

This clone appeared a single time. The V gene is TRBV29-1, the J gene TRBJ1-5; the match to TRBD1 covers 7 bases. V lost 6 bases to trimming and J lost 6 bases; unmatched junction nucleotides: 8. CDR3 length equals 13 residues. CDR1 is SQVTM and CDR2 is ANQGSEA in the germline V gene. CDR3 amino acids: CSVVQGGGQPQHF. CDR3 DNA sequence: TGCAGCGTAGTGCAGGGGGGCGGTCAGCCCCAGCATTTT.

V and J are TRBV9 and TRBJ2-7, with 7 positions matching TRBD1. The V gene end was trimmed by 3 bases and the J gene end by 3 bases; junction bases not matched to a gene: 9. This CDR3 is 15 amino acids long. The V gene's germline CDR1 is SGDLS and CDR2 YYNGEE. CDR3 nucleotide sequence: TGTGCCAGCAGCGCGGGACAGCATTCCCGCTACGAGCAGTACTTC. Translating it yields CASSAGQHSRYEQYF.

The chain has TRBV6-5 and TRBJ1-3; 7 bases match TRBD1. The CDR3 is 16 amino acids. Per the germline V gene, CDR1 is MNHEY and CDR2 is SVGAGI. V was pared by 2 bases and J by 0 bases, with 4 bases of the junction left unmatched. The CDR3 DNA is TGTGCCAGCAGTTACACAGGGGTCGGCTCTGGAAACACCATATATTTT. It specifies CASSYTGVGSGNTIYF.

The V and J genes are TRBV13 and TRBJ2-3; 12 bases align to TRBD2. The CDR3 extends over 16 amino acids. The V and J ends lost 5 bases and 1 base, in that order; junction bases with no gene match: 4. The germline CDR1 and CDR2 sequences are PRHDT and FYEKMQ (reference sequence). The CDR3 is CASSRLAGVGTDTQYF. The CDR3 DNA reads TGTGCCAGCAGCCGACTAGCGGGAGTTGGCACAGATACGCAGTATTTT.

This clone was observed a handful of times. This sequence joins TRBV13 and TRBJ2-1; 13 nucleotides align to TRBD2. Germline-derived CDR1 and CDR2 are PRHDT and FYEKMQ (reference sequence). The CDR3 covers 15 residues. V gave up 2 bases and J gave up 8 bases; unmatched junction bases: 3. The chain's CDR3 is CASSLILAGGDEQFF. The DNA for the CDR3 is TGTGCCAGCAGCTTAATACTAGCGGGAGGGGATGAGCAGTTCTTC.

The V call is TRBV19, the J call TRBJ1-6; 7 bases fit TRBD1. From germline, CDR1 is LNHDA and CDR2 SQIVND (reference sequence). The junction had 10 bases not matched to a gene; V was cut back by 9 bases and J by 5 bases. The CDR3 loop spans 15 amino acids. In nucleotides, the CDR3 is TGTGCCAGCGGAGGGGGCCCTCTTCATAATTCACCCCTCCACTTT. Protein: CASGGGPLHNSPLHF.

The J gene is TRBJ2-5, the V gene TRBV11-2; 10 bases fit TRBD1. The CDR3 spans 16 residues. Germline trimming cut 5 bases from V and 6 bases from J; bases unmatched to any gene: 12. Germline values: CDR1 SGHAT, CDR2 FQNNGV. CDR3 in amino acids: CASSEGTGVYEQTQYF. CDR3 in DNA: TGTGCCAGCAGCGAGGGGACAGGGGTTTACGAGCAGACCCAGTACTTC.

The J gene is TRBJ1-2, the V gene TRBV5-4, with 7 nucleotides matching TRBD1. The germline CDR1 and CDR2 sequences are SGHNT and YYREEE (reference sequence). J lost 6 bases, V lost 3 bases, and 8 bases had no gene match. The CDR3 has 14 amino acids. The CDR3 here is CASSSQGRRDGYTF. CDR3 DNA: TGTGCCAGCAGCTCACAGGGGCGGCGTGATGGCTACACCTTC.

V is TRBV25-1 and J is TRBJ1-6, with TRBD1 as a possible D gene (6 bases). This CDR3 comprises 14 residues. V lost 6 bases to trimming and J lost 0 bases, with 6 bases between them. CDR1 is MGHDK, CDR2 SYGVNS, per germline. The chain's CDR3 is CASRDSSYNSPLHF. The CDR3 DNA sequence: TGTGCCAGCAGGGACAGCTCCTATAATTCACCCCTCCACTTT.

CDR3 sequence (DNA): TGTGCCAGCAGAAGCGGGAGCGGGGGGCGGGAGCAGTTCTTC. Protein: CASRSGSGGREQFF. The chain carries TRBV2 and TRBJ2-1; 9 nucleotides match TRBD2. The V gene's germline CDR1 is SNHLY and CDR2 FYNNEI. Trimming at V came to 6 bases and at J to 10 bases, leaving 10 bases not matched to a gene. This CDR3 region has 14 residues.

The chain is built from TRBV7-9 and TRBJ1-2; TRBD1 matches at 11 bases. CDR3 size: 15 residues. Germline CDR1 SEHNR, CDR2 FQNEAQ (reference sequence). The ends lost 4 bases at V and 7 bases at J; junction bases unmatched: 8. The CDR3 protein is CASSWAGTGGGGYTF. The DNA of the CDR3 is TGTGCCAGCAGCTGGGCCGGGACAGGGGGAGGTGGCTACACCTTC.

A note on this clone: Within the sample, other DNA sequences also encode this same CDR3. This sequence joins TRBV7-2 and TRBJ2-1; possibly TRBD1 for D (6 bases). The CDR3 spans 12 residues. V lost 4 bases to trimming and J lost 8 bases, with 9 bases between them. CDR1 and CDR2 (germline): SGHTA, FQGNSA. This chain's CDR3 is CASSSTGYEQFF. The CDR3 coding sequence is TGTGCCAGCAGCTCGACAGGATATGAGCAGTTCTTC.